Reported below is one TCR beta chain. This sample is drawn from a study of radiotherapy plus CTLA-4 blockade in lung cancer. Trimming at V came to 3 bases and at J to 4 bases, leaving 4 bases not matched to a gene. The CDR3 has 16 amino acids. Per germline, CDR1 LNHDA and CDR2 SQIVND (reference sequence). Produced via immunoSEQ multiplex PCR; TCRdb's table is partial and in-frame only. The data show 80,000 to 100,000 clones, 80% to 85% seen once. The sequence was obtained from a human donor with non-small cell lung cancer who had a partial response to radiotherapy plus ipilimumab. Here the sequenced sample was peripheral blood, taken from a patient treated with radiotherapy plus ipilimumab. The V and J genes are TRBV19 and TRBJ2-2; 11 bases map to TRBD2. In DNA form, the CDR3 reads TGTGCCAGTAGTATCAGCCTAGCGGGAGGCACCGGGGAGCTGTTTTTT. Translation: CASSISLAGGTGELFF.